The rows below give T cell receptor beta chains drawn from one sample of a study of T-cell reconstitution after alpha-beta-depleted transplantation in children. Using its own MiXCR run on the PCR reads, TCRdb lists one record per CDR3 protein. The data show a few hundred thousand distinct CDR3 sequences, with 10% to 15% seen just once and about 2% held by the top ten. This material consisted of PBMCs, mostly from graft donor cells, taken 360 days after TCRalphabeta/CD19-depleted stem cell transplant. The source of these receptors is a male patient aged 10-17 years who had a stem cell transplant for acute myeloid leukemia, so the T cells may come from the graft donor. CDR3s include the opening cysteine and the closing phenylalanine or tryptophan. Fields, in order: J gene, V gene, D gene, clone size, CDR3 protein, CDR3 DNA. The D gene is left open where the match is weak. Some rows mark clone size as missing; the rest say once, few, many or name a class of expanded clone.

>TRBJ2-7|TRBV11-2|.|.
CASSPLPHEVDAGSYERYF
TGTGCCAGCAGCCCATTGCCCCATGAGGTTGACGCAGGATCCTACGAGCGGTACTTC
>TRBJ2-7|TRBV6-2/TRBV6-3|.|.
CASSKWPGPSFSYEQYF
TGTGCCAGCAGTAAATGGCCGGGACCTTCGTTCTCCTACGAGCAGTACTTC
>TRBJ2-5|TRBV12-3/TRBV12-4|TRBD1|many
CASSRGQGAPETQYF
TGTGCCAGCAGTCGAGGACAGGGGGCTCCGGAGACCCAGTACTTC
>TRBJ2-7|TRBV12-3/TRBV12-4|.|many
CASGPEGLISYEHYF
TGTGCCAGCGGCCCCGAGGGACTTATTTCCTACGAGCATTACTTC
>TRBJ2-3|TRBV5-5|TRBD2|.
CASSLEGLAVDTQYF
TGTGCCAGCAGCTTGGAAGGACTAGCGGTAGATACGCAGTATTTT
>TRBJ2-3|TRBV6-2/TRBV6-3|.|many
CASSYPTGSDTQYF
TGTGCCAGCAGTTATCCGACAGGATCCGATACGCAGTATTTT
>TRBJ2-1|TRBV15|TRBD2|many
CATSTLAGGVAEQFF
TGTGCCACCAGCACCTTAGCGGGAGGGGTTGCTGAGCAGTTCTTC
>TRBJ2-3|TRBV7-9|TRBD2|few
CASSFRVGGADTQYF
TGTGCCAGCAGCTTCCGAGTGGGGGGGGCAGATACGCAGTATTTT
>TRBJ1-1|TRBV7-6|TRBD1|.
CASSPRQGSKWNTEAFF
TGTGCCAGCAGCCCTAGACAGGGGAGTAAGTGGAACACTGAAGCTTTCTTT
>TRBJ2-1|TRBV20-1|TRBD2|many
CSARVSGSSYNEQFF
TGCAGTGCTAGAGTCAGCGGGAGCTCCTACAATGAGCAGTTCTTC
>TRBJ2-3|TRBV6-1|TRBD1|few
CASSHRGQGHTDTQYF
TGTGCCAGCAGCCACCGGGGACAGGGTCACACAGATACGCAGTATTTT
>TRBJ1-2|TRBV12-3/TRBV12-4|.|few
CASSPTSNYGYTF
TGTGCCAGCAGCCCCACAAGTAACTATGGCTACACCTTC
>TRBJ2-5|TRBV10-3|TRBD2|many
CAISERREGQETQYF
TGTGCCATCAGTGAGAGGCGGGAGGGCCAGGAGACCCAGTACTTC
>TRBJ2-2|TRBV29-1|TRBD2|.
CSVVGRTSPNDGELFF
TGCAGCGTTGTGGGGAGGACTAGCCCTAACGACGGGGAGCTGTTTTTT
>TRBJ2-1|TRBV7-3|.|.
CASTNGLFGQQFF
TGTGCCAGCACCAATGGACTGTTTGGGCAGCAGTTCTTC
>TRBJ2-1|TRBV4-1|.|.
CASSRQGGGNEQFF
TGCGCCAGCAGCCGACAGGGAGGGGGCAATGAGCAGTTCTTC
>TRBJ1-4|TRBV28|.|.
CASSLFGPLGEKLFF
TGTGCCAGCAGTTTATTCGGACCATTAGGGGAAAAACTGTTTTTT